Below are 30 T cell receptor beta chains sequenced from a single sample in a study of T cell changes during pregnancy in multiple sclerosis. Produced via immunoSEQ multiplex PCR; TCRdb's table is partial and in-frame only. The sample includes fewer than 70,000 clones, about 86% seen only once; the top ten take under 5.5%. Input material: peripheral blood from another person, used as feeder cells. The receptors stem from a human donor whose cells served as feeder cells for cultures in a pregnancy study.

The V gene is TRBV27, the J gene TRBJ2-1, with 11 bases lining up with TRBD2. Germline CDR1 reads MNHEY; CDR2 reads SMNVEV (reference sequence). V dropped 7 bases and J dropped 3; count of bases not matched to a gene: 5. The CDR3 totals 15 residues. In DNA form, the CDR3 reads TGTGCCAGCACCCTCCTAGCGGGAGGCTACAATGAGCAGTTCTTC. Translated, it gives CASTLLAGGYNEQFF.

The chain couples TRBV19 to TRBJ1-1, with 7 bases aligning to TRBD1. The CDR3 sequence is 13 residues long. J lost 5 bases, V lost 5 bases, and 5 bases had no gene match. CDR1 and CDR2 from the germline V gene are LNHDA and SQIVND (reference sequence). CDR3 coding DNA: TGTGCCAGTAGTGCGAAACAGGGGACTGAAGCTTTCTTT. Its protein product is CASSAKQGTEAFF.

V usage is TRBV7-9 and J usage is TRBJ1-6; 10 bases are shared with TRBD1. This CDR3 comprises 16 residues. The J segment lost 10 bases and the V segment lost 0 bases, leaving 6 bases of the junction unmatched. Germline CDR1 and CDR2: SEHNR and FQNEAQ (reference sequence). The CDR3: CASSLARTGGNSPLHF. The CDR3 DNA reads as TGTGCCAGCAGCTTAGCAAGGACAGGGGGGAACTCACCCCTCCACTTT.

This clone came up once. CDR3 loop: CASREERDSRYLRPGDTGELFF. CDR3 DNA sequence: TGCGCCAGCAGGGAGGAACGGGACAGCCGCTATCTAAGGCCTGGGGACACCGGGGAGCTGTTTTTT. V and J are TRBV5-1 and TRBJ2-2, with TRBD1 matching over 7 bases. The trim removed 5 bases at V and 3 bases at J, leaving 28 bases unmatched. Germline values: CDR1 SGHRS, CDR2 YFSETQ. The CDR3 covers 22 residues. The full variable domain, rest sourced from reference TRBV5-1 and TRBJ2-2, is KAGVTQTPRYLIKTRGQQVTLSCSPISGHRSVSWYQQTPGQGLQFLFEYFSETQRNKGNFPGRFSGRQFSNSRSEMNVSTLELGDSALYLCASREERDSRYLRPGDTGELFFGEGSRLTVL.

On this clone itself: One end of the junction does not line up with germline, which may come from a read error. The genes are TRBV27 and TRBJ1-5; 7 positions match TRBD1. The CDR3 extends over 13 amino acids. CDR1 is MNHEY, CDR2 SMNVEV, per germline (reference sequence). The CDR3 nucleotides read TGTGCCAGCAGTGGGGGACAGAATCGGCCCCAGCATTTT. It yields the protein CASSGGQNRPQHF.

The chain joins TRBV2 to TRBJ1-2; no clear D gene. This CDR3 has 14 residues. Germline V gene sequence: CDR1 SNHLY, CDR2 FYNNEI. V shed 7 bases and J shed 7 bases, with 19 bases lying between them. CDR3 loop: CASIRTAVIVGYTF. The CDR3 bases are TGTGCCAGCATCAGAACCGCCGTAATCGTTGGCTACACCTTC.

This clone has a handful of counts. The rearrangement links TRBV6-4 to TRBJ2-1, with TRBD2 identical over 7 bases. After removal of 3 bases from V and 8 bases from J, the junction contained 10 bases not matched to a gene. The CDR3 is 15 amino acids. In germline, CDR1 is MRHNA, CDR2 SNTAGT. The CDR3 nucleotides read TGTGCCAGCAGTGAAGGGCGGGAGAGCGGCGATGAGCAGTTCTTC. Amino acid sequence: CASSEGRESGDEQFF.

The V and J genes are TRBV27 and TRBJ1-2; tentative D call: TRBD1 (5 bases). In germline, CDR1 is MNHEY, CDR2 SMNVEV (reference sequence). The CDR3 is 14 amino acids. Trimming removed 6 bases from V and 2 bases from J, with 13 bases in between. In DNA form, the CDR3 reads TGTGCCAGCAGGCGGGGGACCCTGAACTATGGCTACACCTTC. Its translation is CASRRGTLNYGYTF.

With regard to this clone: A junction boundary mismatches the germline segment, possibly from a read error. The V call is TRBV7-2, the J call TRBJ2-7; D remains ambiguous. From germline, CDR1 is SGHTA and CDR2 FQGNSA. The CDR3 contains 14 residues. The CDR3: CASSLTPPRNGADF. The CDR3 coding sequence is TGTGCCAGCAGCCTCACTCCACCCCGGAACGGTGCAGACTTC.

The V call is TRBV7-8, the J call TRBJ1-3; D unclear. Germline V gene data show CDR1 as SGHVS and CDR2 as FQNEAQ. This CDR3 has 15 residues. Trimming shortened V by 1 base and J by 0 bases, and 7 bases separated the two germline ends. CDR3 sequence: CASSLGRRSGNTIYF. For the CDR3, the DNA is TGTGCCAGCAGCTTAGGAAGGCGCTCTGGAAACACCATATATTTT.

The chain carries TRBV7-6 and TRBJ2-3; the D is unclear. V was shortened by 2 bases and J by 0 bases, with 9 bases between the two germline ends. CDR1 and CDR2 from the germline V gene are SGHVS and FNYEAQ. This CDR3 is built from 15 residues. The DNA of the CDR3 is TGTGCCAGCAGCTTATTGCGGCCTAGCACAGATACGCAGTATTTT. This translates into CASSLLRPSTDTQYF. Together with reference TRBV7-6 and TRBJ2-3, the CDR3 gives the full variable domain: GAGVSQSPRYKVTKRGQDVALRCDPISGHVSLYWYRQALGQGPEFLTYFNYEAQQDKSGLPNDRFSAERPEGSISTLTIQRTEQRDSAMYRCASSLLRPSTDTQYFGPGTRLTVL.

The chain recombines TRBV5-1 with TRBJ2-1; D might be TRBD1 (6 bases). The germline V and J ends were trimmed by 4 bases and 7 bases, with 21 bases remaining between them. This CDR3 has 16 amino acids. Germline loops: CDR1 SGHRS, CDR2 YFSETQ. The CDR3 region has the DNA TGCGCCAGCAGCCAGGGGACCCGAGGGCCAGGGAATGAGCAGTTCTTC. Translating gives CASSQGTRGPGNEQFF.

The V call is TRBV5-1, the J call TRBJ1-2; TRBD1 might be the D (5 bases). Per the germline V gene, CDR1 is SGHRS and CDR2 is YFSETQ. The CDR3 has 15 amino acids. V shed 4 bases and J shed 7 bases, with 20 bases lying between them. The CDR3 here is CASSGVQGRVGGYTF. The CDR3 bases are TGCGCCAGCAGCGGAGTTCAGGGACGCGTTGGTGGCTACACCTTC.

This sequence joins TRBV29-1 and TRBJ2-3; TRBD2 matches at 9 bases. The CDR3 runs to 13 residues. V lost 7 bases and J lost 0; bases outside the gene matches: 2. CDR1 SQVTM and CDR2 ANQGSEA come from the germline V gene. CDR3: CSEGLASTDTQYF. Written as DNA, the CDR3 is TGCAGCGAGGGACTAGCCAGCACAGATACGCAGTATTTT.

CDR3 protein: CASSFSGSSTDTQYF. CDR3 sequence (DNA): TGTGCCAGCAGCTTTAGCGGGTCTAGCACAGATACGCAGTATTTT. The chain recombines TRBV7-3 with TRBJ2-3; 7 bases are a match to TRBD2. Trimming removed 3 bases from V and 0 bases from J; junction bases left unmatched: 3. The germline V gene encodes CDR1 SGHTA and CDR2 FQGTGA. CDR3 length equals 15 residues.

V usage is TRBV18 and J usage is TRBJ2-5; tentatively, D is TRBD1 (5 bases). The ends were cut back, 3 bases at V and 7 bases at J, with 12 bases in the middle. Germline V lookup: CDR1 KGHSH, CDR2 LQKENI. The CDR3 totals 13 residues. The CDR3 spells CASSPDREGTQYF. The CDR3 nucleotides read TGTGCCAGCTCACCCGACAGAGAAGGGACCCAGTACTTC.

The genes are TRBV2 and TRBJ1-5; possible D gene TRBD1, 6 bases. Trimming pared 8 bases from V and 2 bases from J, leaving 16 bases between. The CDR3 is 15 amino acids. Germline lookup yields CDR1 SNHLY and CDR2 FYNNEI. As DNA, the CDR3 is TGTGCCAGCGGGGAGGGGGGCGCGGGCAATCAGCCCCAGCATTTT. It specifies CASGEGGAGNQPQHF.

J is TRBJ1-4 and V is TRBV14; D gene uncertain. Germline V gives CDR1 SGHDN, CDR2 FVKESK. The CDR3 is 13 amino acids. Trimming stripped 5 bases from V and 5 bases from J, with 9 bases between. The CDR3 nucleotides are TGTGCCAGCAGCGTCAATCAGAATGAAAAACTGTTTTTT. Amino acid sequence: CASSVNQNEKLFF. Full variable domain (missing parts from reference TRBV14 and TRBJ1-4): EAGVTQFPSHSVIEKGQTVTLRCDPISGHDNLYWYRRVMGKEIKFLLHFVKESKQDESGMPNNRFLAERTGGTYSTLKVQPAELEDSGVYFCASSVNQNEKLFFGSGTQLSVL.

CDR3 DNA: TGTGCCAGCAGGGAGGGCGGGAGCTACAATGAGCAGTTCTTC. Amino acid sequence: CASREGGSYNEQFF. The rearrangement joins TRBV7-8 to TRBJ2-1; 7 bases agree with TRBD2. The CDR3 extends over 14 amino acids. Trimming cost V 6 bases and J 3 bases; bases outside gene matches: 5. The germline V gene encodes CDR1 SGHVS and CDR2 FQNEAQ.

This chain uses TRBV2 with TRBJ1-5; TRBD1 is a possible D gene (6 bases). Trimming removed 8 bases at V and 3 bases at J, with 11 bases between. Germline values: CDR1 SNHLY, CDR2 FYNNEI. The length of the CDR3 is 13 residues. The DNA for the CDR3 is TGTGCCAGCGGGGGGGGGCCCAATCAGCCCCAGCATTTT. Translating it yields CASGGGPNQPQHF.

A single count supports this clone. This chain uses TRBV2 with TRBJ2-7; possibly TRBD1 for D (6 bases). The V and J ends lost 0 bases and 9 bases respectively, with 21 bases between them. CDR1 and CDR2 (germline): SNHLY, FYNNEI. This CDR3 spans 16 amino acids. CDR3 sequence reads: CASSEALPDSGPGQYF. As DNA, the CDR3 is TGTGCCAGCAGTGAAGCGCTTCCGGACAGCGGTCCAGGGCAGTACTTC.

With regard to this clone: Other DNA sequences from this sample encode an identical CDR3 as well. The CDR3 protein is CASSLVAGGTEAFF. DNA for the CDR3: TGCGCCAGCAGCTTGGTGGCGGGCGGCACTGAAGCTTTCTTT. The chain carries TRBV5-1 and TRBJ1-1, with D uncertain. CDR3 length: 14 amino acids. Trimming removed 0 bases from V and 4 bases from J, with 10 bases in between. In germline, CDR1 is SGHRS, CDR2 YFSETQ.

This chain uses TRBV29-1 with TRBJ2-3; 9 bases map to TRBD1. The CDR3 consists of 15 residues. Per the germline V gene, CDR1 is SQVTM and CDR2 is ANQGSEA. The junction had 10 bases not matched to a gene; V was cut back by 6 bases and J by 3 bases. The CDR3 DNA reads TGCAGCGTCCGATGGGGGGGACAGGGAACAGATACGCAGTATTTT. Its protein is CSVRWGGQGTDTQYF.

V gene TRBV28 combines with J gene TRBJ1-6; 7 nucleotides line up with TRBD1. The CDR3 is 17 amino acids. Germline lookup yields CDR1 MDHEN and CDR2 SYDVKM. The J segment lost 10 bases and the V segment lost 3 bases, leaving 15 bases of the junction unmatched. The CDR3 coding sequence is TGTGCCAGCAGTTTTGTTTTGGGTGCGGCAGGGGGATCACCCCTCCACTTT. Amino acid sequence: CASSFVLGAAGGSPLHF.

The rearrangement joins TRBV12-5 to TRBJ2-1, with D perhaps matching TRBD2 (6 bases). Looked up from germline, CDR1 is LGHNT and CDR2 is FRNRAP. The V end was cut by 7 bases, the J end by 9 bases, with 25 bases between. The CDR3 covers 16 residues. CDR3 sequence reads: CASVPGLAQPGGEQFF. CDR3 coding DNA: TGTGCTAGTGTCCCGGGACTGGCCCAGCCAGGAGGTGAGCAGTTCTTC. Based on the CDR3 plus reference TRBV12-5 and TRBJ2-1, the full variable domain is DARVTQTPRHKVTEMGQEVTMRCQPILGHNTVFWYRQTMMQGLELLAYFRNRAPLDDSGMPKDRFSAEMPDATLATLKIQPSEPRDSAVYFCASVPGLAQPGGEQFFGPGTRLTVL.

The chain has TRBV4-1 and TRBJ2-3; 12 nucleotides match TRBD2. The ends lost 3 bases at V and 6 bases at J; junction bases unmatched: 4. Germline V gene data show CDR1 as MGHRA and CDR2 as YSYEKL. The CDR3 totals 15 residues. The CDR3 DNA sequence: TGCGCCAGCAGCCAGGGGACTAGCGGGCGGGATACGCAGTATTTT. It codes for CASSQGTSGRDTQYF.

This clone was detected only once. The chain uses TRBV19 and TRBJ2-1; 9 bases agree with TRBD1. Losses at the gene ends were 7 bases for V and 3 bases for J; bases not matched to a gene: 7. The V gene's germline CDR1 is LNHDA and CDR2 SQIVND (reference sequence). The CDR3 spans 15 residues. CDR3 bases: TGTGCCAGTACGGCGGGACAGGGTCGCTACAATGAGCAGTTCTTC. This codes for CASTAGQGRYNEQFF.

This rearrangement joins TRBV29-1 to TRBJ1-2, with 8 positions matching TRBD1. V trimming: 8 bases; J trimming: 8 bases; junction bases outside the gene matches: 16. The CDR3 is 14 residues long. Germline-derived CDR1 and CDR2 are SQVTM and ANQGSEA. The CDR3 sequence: CSPHTGGHTIGYTF. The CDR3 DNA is TGCAGCCCCCACACAGGGGGACACACTATCGGCTACACCTTC. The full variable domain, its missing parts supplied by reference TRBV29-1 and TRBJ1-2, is SAVISQKPSRDICQRGTSLTIQCQVDSQVTMMFWYRQQPGQSLTLIATANQGSEATYESGFVIDKFPISRPNLTFSTLTVSNMSPEDSSIYLCSPHTGGHTIGYTFGSGTRLTVV.

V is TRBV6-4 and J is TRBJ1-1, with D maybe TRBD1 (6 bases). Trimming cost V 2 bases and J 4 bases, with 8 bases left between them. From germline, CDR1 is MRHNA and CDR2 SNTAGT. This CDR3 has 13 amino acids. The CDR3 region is CASSDLGGTEAFF. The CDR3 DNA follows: TGTGCCAGCAGTGACCTAGGGGGCACTGAAGCTTTCTTT.

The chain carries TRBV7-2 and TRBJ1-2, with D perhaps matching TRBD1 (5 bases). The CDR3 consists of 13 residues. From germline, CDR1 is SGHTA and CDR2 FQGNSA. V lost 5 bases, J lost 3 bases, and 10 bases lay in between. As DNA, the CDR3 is TGTGCCAGCAGCGAACAGGTTGACTATGGCTACACCTTC. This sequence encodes CASSEQVDYGYTF.